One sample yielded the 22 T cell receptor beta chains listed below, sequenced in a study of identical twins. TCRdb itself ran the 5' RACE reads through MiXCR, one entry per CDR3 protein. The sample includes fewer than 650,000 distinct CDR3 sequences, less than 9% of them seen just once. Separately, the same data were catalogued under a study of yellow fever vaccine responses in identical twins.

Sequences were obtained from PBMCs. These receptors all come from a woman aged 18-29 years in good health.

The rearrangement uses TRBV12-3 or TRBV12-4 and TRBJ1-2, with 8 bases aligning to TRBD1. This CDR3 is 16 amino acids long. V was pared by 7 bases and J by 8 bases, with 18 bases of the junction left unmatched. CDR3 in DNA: TGTGCCAGCAATTGGGGCAGGGACAGGTTTCGAGAGGGCTACACCTTC. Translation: CASNWGRDRFREGYTF.

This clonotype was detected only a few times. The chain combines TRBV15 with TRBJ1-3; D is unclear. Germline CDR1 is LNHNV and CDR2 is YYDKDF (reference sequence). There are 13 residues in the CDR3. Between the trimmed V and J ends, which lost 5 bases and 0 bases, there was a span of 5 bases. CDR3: CATSRVSGNTIYF. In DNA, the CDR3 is TGTGCCACCAGCCGGGTCTCTGGAAACACCATATATTTT.

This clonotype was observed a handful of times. As DNA, the CDR3 is TGTGCCAGCAGTGAAACGTACGAGCAGTACGTC. Translating gives CASSETYEQYV. This chain uses TRBV6-1 with TRBJ2-7; D uncertain. This CDR3 has 11 residues. Germline CDR1 is MNHNS and CDR2 is SASEGT. V lost 2 bases and J 4 bases, leaving 3 bases between the germline ends.

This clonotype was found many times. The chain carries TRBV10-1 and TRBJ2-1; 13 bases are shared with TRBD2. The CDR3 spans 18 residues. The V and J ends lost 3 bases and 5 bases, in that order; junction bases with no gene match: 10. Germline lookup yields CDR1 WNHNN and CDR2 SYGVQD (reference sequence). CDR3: CASSDPSGTSGVDNEQFF. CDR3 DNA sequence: TGCGCCAGCAGTGATCCCTCCGGGACTAGCGGGGTTGACAATGAGCAGTTCTTC.

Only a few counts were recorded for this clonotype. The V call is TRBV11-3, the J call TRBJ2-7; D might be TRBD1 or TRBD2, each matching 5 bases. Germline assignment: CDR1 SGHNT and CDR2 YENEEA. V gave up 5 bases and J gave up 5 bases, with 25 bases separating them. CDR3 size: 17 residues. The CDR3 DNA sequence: TGTGCCAGCAGCCTCCGGGACGGGCTCCCCACTTTGGACGAGCAGTACTTC. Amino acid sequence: CASSLRDGLPTLDEQYF.

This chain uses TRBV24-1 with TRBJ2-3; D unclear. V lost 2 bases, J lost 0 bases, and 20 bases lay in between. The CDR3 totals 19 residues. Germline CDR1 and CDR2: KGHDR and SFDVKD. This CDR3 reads CATSDWTPRSETSTDTQYF. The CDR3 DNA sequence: TGTGCCACCAGTGATTGGACCCCCCGTTCGGAGACAAGCACAGATACGCAGTATTTT.

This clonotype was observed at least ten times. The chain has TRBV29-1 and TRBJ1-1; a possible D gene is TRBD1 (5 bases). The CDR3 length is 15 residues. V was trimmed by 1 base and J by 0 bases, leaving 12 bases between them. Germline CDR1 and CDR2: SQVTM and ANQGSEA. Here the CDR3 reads CSVEVRGLMNTEAFF. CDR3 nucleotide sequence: TGCAGCGTTGAAGTTCGGGGGTTGATGAACACTGAAGCTTTCTTT.

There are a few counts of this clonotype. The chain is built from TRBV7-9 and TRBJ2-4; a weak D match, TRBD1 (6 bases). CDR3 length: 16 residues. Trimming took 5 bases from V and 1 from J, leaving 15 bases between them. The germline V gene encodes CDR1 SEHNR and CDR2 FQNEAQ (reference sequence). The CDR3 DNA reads TGTGCCAGCAGCCCCCAGGGGCTAAGGGCCAAAAACATTCAGTACTTC. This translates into CASSPQGLRAKNIQYF.

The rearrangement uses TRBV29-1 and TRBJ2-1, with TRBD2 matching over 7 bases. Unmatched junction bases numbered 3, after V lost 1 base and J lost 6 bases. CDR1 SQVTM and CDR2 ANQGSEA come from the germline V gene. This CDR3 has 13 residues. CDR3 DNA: TGCAGCGTTGAAGGGGGGGGGACCAATGAGCAGTTCTTC. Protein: CSVEGGGTNEQFF.

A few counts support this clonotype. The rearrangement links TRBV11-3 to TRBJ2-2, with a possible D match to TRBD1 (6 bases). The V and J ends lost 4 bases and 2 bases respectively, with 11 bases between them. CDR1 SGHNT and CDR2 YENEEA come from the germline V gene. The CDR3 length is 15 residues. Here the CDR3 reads CASSSWTDNTGELFF. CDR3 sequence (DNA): TGTGCCAGCAGCTCCTGGACAGATAACACCGGGGAGCTGTTTTTT.

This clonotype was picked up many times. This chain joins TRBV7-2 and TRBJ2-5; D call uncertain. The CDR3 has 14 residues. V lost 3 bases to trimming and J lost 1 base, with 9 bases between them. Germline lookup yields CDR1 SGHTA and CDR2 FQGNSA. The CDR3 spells CASSFTRAQETQYF. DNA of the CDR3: TGTGCCAGCAGCTTCACTCGCGCCCAAGAGACCCAGTACTTC.

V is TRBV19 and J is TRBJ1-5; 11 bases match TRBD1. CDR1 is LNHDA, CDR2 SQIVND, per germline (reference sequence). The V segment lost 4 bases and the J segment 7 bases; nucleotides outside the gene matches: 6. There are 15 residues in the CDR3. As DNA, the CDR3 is TGTGCCAGTAGTACCCCGGACAGGGGGCGGCAGCCCCAGCATTTT. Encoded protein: CASSTPDRGRQPQHF. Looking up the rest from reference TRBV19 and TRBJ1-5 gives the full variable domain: DGGITQSPKYLFRKEGQNVTLSCEQNLNHDAMYWYRQDPGQGLRLIYYSQIVNDFQKGDIAEGYSVSREKKESFPLTVTSAQKNPTAFYLCASSTPDRGRQPQHFGDGTRLSIL.

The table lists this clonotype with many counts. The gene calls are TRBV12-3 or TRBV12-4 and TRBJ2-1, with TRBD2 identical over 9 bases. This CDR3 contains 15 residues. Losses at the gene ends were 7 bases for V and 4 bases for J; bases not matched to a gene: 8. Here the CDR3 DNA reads TGTGCCAGCAACCATGGACTAGCGCCTTACAATGAGCAGTTCTTC. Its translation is CASNHGLAPYNEQFF.

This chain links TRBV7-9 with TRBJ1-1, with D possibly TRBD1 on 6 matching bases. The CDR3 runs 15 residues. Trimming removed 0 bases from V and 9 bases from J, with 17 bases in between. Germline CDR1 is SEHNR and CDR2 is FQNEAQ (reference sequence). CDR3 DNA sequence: TGTGCCAGCAGCTTAGCGACCACAACCGACAGGCAAGCTTTCTTT. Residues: CASSLATTTDRQAFF.

The CDR3 spells CAISLGLAGVRETQYF. CDR3 sequence (DNA): TGTGCCATCAGCCTAGGACTAGCGGGAGTAAGAGAGACCCAGTACTTC. The genes are TRBV10-3 and TRBJ2-5, with 13 bases aligning to TRBD2. The CDR3 consists of 16 residues. Looked up from germline, CDR1 is ENHRY and CDR2 is SYGVKD. The V and J ends lost 6 bases and 4 bases, in that order; junction bases with no gene match: 8.

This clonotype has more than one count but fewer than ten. This CDR3 is CASTSGAPGEQFF. In DNA, the CDR3 is TGTGCCAGCACCTCAGGAGCCCCGGGTGAGCAGTTCTTC. The J gene is TRBJ2-1, the V gene TRBV6-6; D remains unclear. V was shortened by 7 bases and J by 9 bases, with 16 bases between the two germline ends. Germline CDR1 and CDR2: MNHNY and SVGAGI (reference sequence). This CDR3 is built from 13 residues.

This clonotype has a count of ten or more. The CDR3 protein is CSVEGGQGASYEQYF. The CDR3 nucleotides are TGCAGCGTTGAAGGGGGGCAGGGAGCCTCCTACGAGCAGTACTTC. This chain links TRBV29-1 with TRBJ2-7; a weak D match, TRBD1 (6 bases). In germline, CDR1 is SQVTM, CDR2 ANQGSEA. The CDR3 sequence is 15 residues long. The V and J ends lost 1 base and 0 bases respectively, with 13 bases between them.

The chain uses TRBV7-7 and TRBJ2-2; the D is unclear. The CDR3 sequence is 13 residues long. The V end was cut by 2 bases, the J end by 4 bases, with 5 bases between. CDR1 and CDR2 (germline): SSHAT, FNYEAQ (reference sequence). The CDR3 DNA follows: TGTGCCAGCAGCTTAAACCCCACCGGGGAGCTGTTTTTT. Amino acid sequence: CASSLNPTGELFF.

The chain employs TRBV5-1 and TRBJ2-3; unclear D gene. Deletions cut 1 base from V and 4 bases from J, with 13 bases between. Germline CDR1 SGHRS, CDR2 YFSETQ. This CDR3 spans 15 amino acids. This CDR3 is CASSLPDLKADTQYF. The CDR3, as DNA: TGCGCCAGCAGCTTGCCGGACCTAAAGGCAGATACGCAGTATTTT.

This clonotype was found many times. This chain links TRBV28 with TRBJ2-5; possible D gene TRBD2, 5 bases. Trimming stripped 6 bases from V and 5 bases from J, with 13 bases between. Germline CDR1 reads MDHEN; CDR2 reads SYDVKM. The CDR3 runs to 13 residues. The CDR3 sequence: CASRRTSSETQYF. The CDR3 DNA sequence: TGTGCCAGCAGGCGTACTAGTTCGGAGACCCAGTACTTC.

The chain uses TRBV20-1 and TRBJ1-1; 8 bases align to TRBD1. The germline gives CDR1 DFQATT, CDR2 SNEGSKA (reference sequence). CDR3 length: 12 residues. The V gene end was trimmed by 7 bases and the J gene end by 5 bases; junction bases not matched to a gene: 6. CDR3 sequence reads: CSVRTGRTEAFF. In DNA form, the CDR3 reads TGCAGTGTCAGGACAGGGAGGACTGAAGCTTTCTTT.

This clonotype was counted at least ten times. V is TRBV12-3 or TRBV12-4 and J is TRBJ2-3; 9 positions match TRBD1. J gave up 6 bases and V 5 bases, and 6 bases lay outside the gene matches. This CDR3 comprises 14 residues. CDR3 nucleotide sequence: TGTGCCAGCAGTCTTGGGACAGGGATGGATACGCAGTATTTT. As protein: CASSLGTGMDTQYF.